This T cell receptor beta chain is drawn from a study of T-cell memory formation after mild COVID-19. The germline V gene encodes CDR1 MDHEN and CDR2 SYDVKM. Trimming took 5 bases from V and 6 from J, leaving 16 bases between them. The length of the CDR3 is 15 residues. TCRdb processed the 5' RACE reads anew with MiXCR; each CDR3 protein has one entry. The profile shows 250,000 to 350,000 distinct CDR3 sequences, roughly an eighth of them singletons. This TCR was recovered from a man aged 18 to 30 who had mild COVID-19 (a few samples of this study predate the infection). Cell type and time point are not known. Sequenced input: PBMCs or a T cell subset sorted from them (not recorded which). V usage is TRBV28 and J usage is TRBJ2-2; D is unresolved. The CDR3 DNA follows: TGTGCCAGCAGTCCCCTCCGGACCACACCCGGGGAGCTGTTTTTT. Amino acid sequence: CASSPLRTTPGELFF.